These T cell receptor beta chains were read from a single sample in a study of blood T cell repertoires in COVID-19. Here immunoSEQ multiplex PCR was the method, and the copy in TCRdb shows in-frame clones only, minus some. The data hold about 140,000 clones, with 75% to 90% observed a single time. Sequenced sample: peripheral blood. Receptor source: a woman aged 80 or over with acute or convalescent COVID-19. The CDR3 runs from the conserved cysteine through the conserved F or W. The D gene is left open where the match is weak. The size entry is marked missing in some rows and otherwise reads once, few, many or a size class.

size,V,J,D,DNA,CDR3
-,TRBV6-6,TRBJ1-6,TRBD1,TGTGCCAGCAGTCCAGCCGGGACAGGGGCCTATAATTCACCCCTCCACTTT,CASSPAGTGAYNSPLHF
few,TRBV5-4,TRBJ1-2,-,TGTGCCAGCAGCTTGGACAGCTATGGCTACACCTTC,CASSLDSYGYTF
-,TRBV6-5,TRBJ2-1,-,TGTGCCAGCAGTTACAGAACAGCCTACTCCTACAATGAGCAGTTCTTC,CASSYRTAYSYNEQFF
-,TRBV19,TRBJ1-3,-,TGCTCGGGAGGAAACACCATATATTTT,CSGGNTIYF
-,TRBV6-5,TRBJ1-2,TRBD1,TGTGCCAGCCACGGGACAGGAGCCTACTATGGCTACACCTTC,CASHGTGAYYGYTF
-,TRBV5-1,TRBJ1-5,-,TGCGCCAGCAGCGAGGGTCCCAATCAGCCCCAGCATTTT,CASSEGPNQPQHF
few,TRBV18,TRBJ2-7,-,TGTGCCAGCTCACCCCGTGGCCCGGGGGTATCCGAGCAGTACTTC,CASSPRGPGVSEQYF
few,TRBV4-1,TRBJ1-4,-,TGCGCCAGCAGCCAGCCCCCGGGAAGAACTAATGAAAAACTGTTTTTT,CASSQPPGRTNEKLFF
-,TRBV18,TRBJ1-3,TRBD1,TGTGCCAGCTCACTCCAGACAGGGAGCTCTGGAAACACCATATATTTT,CASSLQTGSSGNTIYF
-,TRBV6-6,TRBJ1-2,TRBD1,TGTGCCAGCAGTTCGACAGGGGTCTTCTATGGCTACACCTTC,CASSSTGVFYGYTF
-,TRBV19,TRBJ1-5,-,TGTGCCAGTAGTGCAGAACTAACAGGAAACAATCAGCCCCAGCATTTT,CASSAELTGNNQPQHF
-,TRBV19,TRBJ1-6,-,TGTGCCAGTAGTATATCCCCAGGGCAAAATTCACCCCTCCACTTT,CASSISPGQNSPLHF
-,TRBV29-1,TRBJ2-3,-,TGCAGCGTTGAAGGACTCACAGATACGCAGTATTTT,CSVEGLTDTQYF
once,TRBV10-3,TRBJ1-2,TRBD1,TGTGCCATCACCCCAAACTGGACAGGGGGGATCTATGGCTACACCTTC,CAITPNWTGGIYGYTF
-,TRBV5-1,TRBJ2-2,-,TGCGCCAGCAGCACTGAGGACACCGGGGAGCTGTTTTTT,CASSTEDTGELFF
-,TRBV19,TRBJ1-4,-,TGTGCCAGTAGTATTATTCAGGGAACTAATGAAAAACTGTTTTTT,CASSIIQGTNEKLFF
-,TRBV19,TRBJ2-5,-,TGTGCCAGTAGTGAAACAGGGTTCGGGGAGACCCAGTACTTC,CASSETGFGETQYF
-,TRBV5-4,TRBJ1-2,-,TGTGCCAGCAGCTTGGGGGGACAAAACTATGGCTACACCTTC,CASSLGGQNYGYTF
-,TRBV5-1,TRBJ1-1,TRBD1,TGCGCCAGCAGCTGGGGACAGGGGGCCAGTGAAGCTTTCTTT,CASSWGQGASEAFF
once,TRBV20-1,TRBJ1-2,-,TGCAGTGCTGGCGGGGGCGGTGGCTACACCTTC,CSAGGGGGYTF